This TCR beta chain was documented in a study of T-cell reconstitution after alpha-beta-depleted transplantation in children. Study conclusions and caveats: A year had passed since transplant, and T-cell counts and diversity by then came mostly from newly produced T cells. Where some patients showed high TCRbeta diversity at day 60, it came from recipient T cells and thymic progenitors that had survived. Expanded graft clones numbering several hundred reportedly gave rise to alpha-beta T cells about two months after transplant.

CDR3 length: 13 amino acids. The germline CDR1 and CDR2 sequences are MNHNS and SASEGT. Trimming removed 5 bases at V and 4 bases at J, with 11 bases between. Researchers prepared the TCRbeta library using unique molecular identifiers, the study reports. Via MiXCR, TCRdb re-called the PCR reads, giving one row per CDR3 protein. The repertoire holds around 450,000 distinct CDR3 sequences, with more than 9% as singletons. About this clonotype itself: Antigen specificity is unknown.

Sequencing was performed on PBMCs, taken before TCRalphabeta/CD19-depleted stem cell transplant. The gene calls are TRBV6-1 and TRBJ1-1; D unresolved. The source of this sequence is a child aged 2 to 10 with inherited bone marrow failure, due to receive a stem cell transplant. The chain's CDR3 is CASSLRAATEAFF. CDR3 DNA: TGTGCCAGCAGTCTTAGGGCAGCCACTGAAGCTTTCTTT.